The 32 T cell receptor beta chains in this list originate from one sample, sequenced in a study of molecular identifiers for immune sequencing clone quantification. From the PCR reads, TCRdb called clonotypes with MiXCR, one entry per CDR3 protein. The sample comprises 85,000 to 90,000 distinct CDR3 sequences, around 25% of which are singletons, and approximately 0.8% rests with the top ten. Specimen: naive CD8+ T cells from blood, with Jurkat cell RNA spiked in. Subset given: FACS-sorted CD8+CD4-CCR7+CD45RA+ naive T cells. These receptors all come from a human donor in good health. Some libraries in this study had Jurkat cell RNA spiked in.

About this clonotype: A much more abundant neighbour one base away suggests this may be a read error. Given the absence of the conserved phenylalanine or tryptophan at the CDR3 end, a read error is likely. This chain links TRBV5-3 with TRBJ2-7; no clear D gene. TRBV5-3 is known as an ORF, though its function is uncertain. The CDR3 runs to 14 residues. CDR3 DNA sequence: TGTGCCAGCAGCTCCGCCAGTAGTACCTACGAGCAGTACTAC. Translated: CASSSASSTYEQYY.

As to this clonotype: A much larger clone lies a single base off, so this may be a read error. The chain joins TRBV29-1 to TRBJ1-1, with TRBD1 as a possible D gene (6 bases). Germline loops: CDR1 SQVTM, CDR2 ANQGSEA. The V and J ends lost 5 bases and 6 bases respectively, with 16 bases between them. The CDR3 spans 13 residues. The CDR3 is CSVTGILGSEAFF. In DNA, the CDR3 is TGCAGCGTTACAGGGATTTTGGGCTCTGAAGCTTTCTTT.

This clonotype was recorded at least ten times. This chain uses TRBV29-1 with TRBJ2-7, with D possibly being TRBD1 (6 bases). The length of the CDR3 is 12 residues. CDR1 SQVTM and CDR2 ANQGSEA come from the germline V gene. V was clipped by 5 bases and J by 3 bases, with 11 bases between them. The CDR3 is CSVSQDSYEQYF. Here the CDR3 DNA reads TGCAGCGTTTCCCAGGACAGCTACGAGCAGTACTTC.

Note on this clonotype: The CDR3 end shows no conserved phenylalanine or tryptophan, and so a read error is likely. The chain has TRBV5-6 and TRBJ2-7; D might be TRBD1 or TRBD2, each matching 6 bases. Germline CDR1 reads SGHDT; CDR2 reads YYEEEE. The germline V and J ends were trimmed by 0 bases and 5 bases, with 18 bases remaining between them. The CDR3 totals 16 residues. CDR3 loop: CASSLVDGGRGNEQYL. The CDR3, as DNA: TGTGCCAGCAGCTTGGTTGACGGGGGCCGAGGCAACGAGCAGTACCTC.

A word on this clonotype: A much larger clone lies a single base off, so this may be a read error. The chain combines TRBV19 with TRBJ1-5; D is uncertain. V lost 3 bases and J lost 10, with 13 bases in between. The CDR3 sequence is 13 residues long. Germline lookup yields CDR1 LNHDA and CDR2 SQIVND (reference sequence). CDR3 amino acids: CASSMWVRRPQHF. For the CDR3, the DNA is TGTGCCAGTAGTATGTGGGTCCGGCGTCCCCAGCATTTT.

At least ten counts were recorded for this clonotype. The V and J genes are TRBV19 and TRBJ2-5; TRBD1 is a possible D gene (6 bases). The germline V gene encodes CDR1 LNHDA and CDR2 SQIVND (reference sequence). The CDR3 runs to 15 residues. V was shortened by 6 bases and J by 5 bases, with 19 bases between the two germline ends. The CDR3 loop reads CASSLGQGQRETQYF. CDR3 nucleotides: TGTGCCAGTAGCCTCGGTCAGGGGCAGCGGGAGACCCAGTACTTC.

This clonotype was counted ten times or more. The chain employs TRBV7-8 and TRBJ1-1, with no clear D. V shed 2 bases and J shed 5 bases, with 12 bases lying between them. The CDR3 consists of 14 residues. Germline CDR1 and CDR2: SGHVS and FQNEAQ. The CDR3 region has the DNA TGTGCCAGCAGCTTATCAGCCGGAAGGACTGAAGCTTTCTTT. Its protein is CASSLSAGRTEAFF. The full variable domain, with the rest looked up from reference TRBV7-8 and TRBJ1-1, is GAGVSQSPRYKVAKRGQDVALRCDPISGHVSLFWYQQALGQGPEFLTYFQNEAQLDKSGLPSDRFFAERPEGSVSTLKIQRTQQEDSAVYLCASSLSAGRTEAFFGQGTRLTVV.

This clonotype was seen at least ten times. The V and J genes are TRBV13 and TRBJ2-3, with D uncertain. The CDR3 consists of 14 residues. Germline CDR1 and CDR2: PRHDT and FYEKMQ (reference sequence). Between the trimmed V and J ends, which lost 8 bases and 0 bases, there was a span of 12 bases. The CDR3 here is CASQESPSTDTQYF. CDR3 sequence (DNA): TGTGCCAGCCAGGAGTCGCCAAGCACAGATACGCAGTATTTT.

On this clonotype: A single base separates this from a much larger clone, so it may be a read error. The gene calls are TRBV29-1 and TRBJ2-3, with 11 bases lining up with TRBD2. V dropped 7 bases and J dropped 6; count of bases not matched to a gene: 12. Germline lookup yields CDR1 SQVTM and CDR2 ANQGSEA. The CDR3 runs 15 residues. The CDR3 spells CSAHPTSGRGDTQYF. Here the CDR3 DNA reads TGCAGCGCTCACCCCACTAGCGGGAGAGGGGATACGCAGTATTTT.

With respect to this clonotype: A read error may be the cause here, since a much bigger clone is one base away. The genes are TRBV5-1 and TRBJ2-2, with D perhaps being TRBD1 or TRBD2 (5 bases each). This CDR3 is 14 amino acids long. Germline V lookup: CDR1 SGHRS, CDR2 YFSETQ. The chain's CDR3 is CASSLVQGAGERFF. The CDR3 bases are TGCGCCAGCAGCTTGGTTCAGGGTGCCGGGGAGCGGTTTTTT.

This clonotype was counted ten times or more. The chain recombines TRBV7-6 with TRBJ2-7; possibly TRBD1 for D (8 bases). The CDR3 loop spans 24 amino acids. The germline V gene has CDR1 SGHVS and CDR2 FNYEAQ. V was pared by 7 bases and J by 7 bases, with 50 bases between. CDR3 loop: CASIRPPGFMAGRGPVASGLEQYF. The CDR3 DNA follows: TGTGCCAGCATCCGACCCCCTGGTTTTATGGCGGGCAGGGGGCCGGTCGCTAGCGGTCTAGAGCAGTACTTC.

This clonotype was seen a handful of times. The V and J genes are TRBV30 and TRBJ1-4; D possibly corresponds to TRBD1 (5 bases). The CDR3 has 14 amino acids. Germline loops: CDR1 GTSNPN, CDR2 SVGIG (reference sequence). V lost 1 base to trimming and J lost 1 base, with 7 bases between them. CDR3 coding DNA: TGTGCCTGGAGTGAGACAGAAACTAATGAAAAACTGTTTTTT. Translation: CAWSETETNEKLFF.

As for this clonotype: The junction departs from the called germline gene at one end, perhaps through a read error. The chain combines TRBV5-1 with TRBJ2-7; a weak D match, TRBD1 (6 bases). The CDR3 consists of 15 residues. Germline values: CDR1 SGHRS, CDR2 YFSETQ. CDR3 nucleotide sequence: TGCGCCAGCAGCGAGAATTACAGGGTCTCCCACGAGCAGTACTTC. This gives the protein CASSENYRVSHEQYF.

Notes on this clonotype: The CDR3 does not close with the conserved phenylalanine or tryptophan, likely indicating a read error. It is unclear where the CDR3 begins or ends on the DNA, so no DNA is shown, and the CDR3 is as TCRdb lists it. The chain combines TRBV21-1 with TRBJ1-5. TRBV21-1 is recorded as a pseudogene. The CDR3 is 16 residues long, counting both termini. The CDR3 sequence: CASSKGPRYSNQPQHL.

V is TRBV20-1 and J is TRBJ2-7, with TRBD1 matching 9 bases. With 1 base clipped from V and 9 bases from J, the junction kept 7 bases outside the gene matches. Germline CDR1 DFQATT, CDR2 SNEGSKA (reference sequence). This CDR3 has 13 amino acids. For the CDR3, the DNA is TGCAGTGCTAGAGGGACAGGGGTTGCCGCGCAGTACTTC. It codes for CSARGTGVAAQYF.

This clonotype was seen ten or more times. The chain carries TRBV28 and TRBJ2-7; tentatively, D is TRBD1 (6 bases). Germline V gives CDR1 MDHEN, CDR2 SYDVKM. The length of the CDR3 is 12 residues. V dropped 2 bases and J dropped 5 bases, with 7 bases sitting between them. CDR3 nucleotide sequence: TGTGCCAGCAGTTTAACAGGGAACGAGCAGTACTTC. Its protein is CASSLTGNEQYF.

This clonotype was counted at least ten times. V usage is TRBV9 and J usage is TRBJ2-7, with a weak D call TRBD2 (6 bases). The CDR3 runs to 13 residues. Trimming removed 3 bases from V and 6 bases from J, with 13 bases in between. CDR1 SGDLS and CDR2 YYNGEE come from the germline V gene. The CDR3 sequence: CASSGGQGGEQYF. The CDR3 DNA follows: TGTGCCAGCAGCGGGGGCCAGGGAGGCGAGCAGTACTTC.

This sequence joins TRBV9 and TRBJ2-2; D uncertain. V lost 3 bases and J lost 2, with 2 bases in between. Germline CDR1 and CDR2: SGDLS and YYNGEE. The CDR3 has 12 amino acids. CDR3 region: CASSGNTGELFF. CDR3 in DNA: TGTGCCAGCAGCGGCAACACCGGGGAGCTGTTTTTT.

This clonotype was picked up many times. The chain links TRBV6-5 to TRBJ2-7, with D tentatively TRBD1 or TRBD2 (5 bases each). Germline V CDR1 and CDR2: MNHEY, SVGAGI. The CDR3 covers 12 residues. V lost 0 bases, J lost 6 bases, and 6 bases lay in between. CDR3 sequence: CASSYSRGEQYF. The CDR3 nucleotides are TGTGCCAGCAGTTACTCGAGGGGCGAGCAGTACTTC.

In the case of this clonotype: This may come from a read error, since a much larger clone is one base off. The chain links TRBV15 to TRBJ2-3, with D possibly being TRBD2 (6 bases). Germline V gene lookup returns CDR1 LNHNV and CDR2 YYDKDF (reference sequence). V was clipped by 1 base and J by 2 bases, with 13 bases between them. The CDR3 runs to 16 residues. CDR3 loop: CATSRAAGFDTDTQYF. The CDR3 DNA follows: TGTGCCACCAGCAGAGCGGCGGGGTTTGACACAGATACGCAGTATTTT. The full variable domain, with the rest looked up from reference TRBV15 and TRBJ2-3, is DAMVIQNPRYQVTQFGKPVTLSCSQTLNHNVMYWYQQKSSQAPKLLFHYYDKDFNNEADTPDNFQSRRPNTSFCFLDIRSPGLGDTAMYLCATSRAAGFDTDTQYFGPGTRLTVL.

This rearrangement joins TRBV7-9 to TRBJ2-4; 7 bases match TRBD1. Germline CDR1 SEHNR, CDR2 FQNEAQ (reference sequence). CDR3 size: 17 residues. Losses at the gene ends were 4 bases for V and 0 bases for J; bases not matched to a gene: 9. The CDR3 loop is CASSSLGQTIAKNIQYF. In DNA, the CDR3 is TGTGCCAGCAGCTCATTGGGACAGACCATAGCCAAAAACATTCAGTACTTC.

This clonotype has at least ten counts. The chain recombines TRBV23-1 with TRBJ1-2, with a tentative D call TRBD1 (5 bases). Being an ORF, TRBV23-1 has a function that is uncertain. V lost 8 bases, J lost 6 bases, and 16 bases lay in between. The CDR3 length is 13 residues. The CDR3 DNA reads as TGCGCCAGCCCTCCCCTCAGGGCCCATGGCTACACCTTC. Amino acids: CASPPLRAHGYTF.

This clonotype was observed a few times. V usage is TRBV14 and J usage is TRBJ2-7; D not certain. CDR1 is SGHDN, CDR2 FVKESK, per germline. Trimming cost V 0 bases and J 4 bases, with 7 bases left between them. This CDR3 is built from 13 residues. CDR3 residues: CASSQEGFYEQYF. Here the CDR3 DNA reads TGTGCCAGCAGCCAAGAGGGGTTTTACGAGCAGTACTTC.

There are a few counts of this clonotype. The chain joins TRBV7-3 to TRBJ2-3; 10 bases fit TRBD2. Germline V CDR1 and CDR2: SGHTA, FQGTGA. The V and J ends lost 5 bases and 5 bases, in that order; junction bases with no gene match: 7. The CDR3 consists of 15 residues. The CDR3 is CASSTGLAAKDTQYF. CDR3 coding DNA: TGTGCCAGCAGCACCGGACTAGCGGCAAAAGATACGCAGTATTTT.

The chain combines TRBV5-5 with TRBJ1-5, with D maybe TRBD1 (5 bases). Germline V gene lookup returns CDR1 SGHKS and CDR2 YYEKEE (reference sequence). The V end lost 3 bases, the J end lost 2 bases, and 15 bases lay between the germline ends. There are 16 residues in the CDR3. In DNA, the CDR3 is TGTGCCAGCAGCTCCTGGACGGGGGGGGGCAATCAGCCCCAGCATTTT. It specifies CASSSWTGGGNQPQHF.

This clonotype was counted ten times or more. The V call is TRBV12-3 or TRBV12-4, the J call TRBJ2-5, with D perhaps TRBD2 (5 bases). With 6 bases removed from V and 0 bases from J, the gap between germline ends came to 14 bases. The CDR3 has 15 residues. The CDR3: CASSYRGPDQETQYF. DNA for the CDR3: TGTGCCAGCAGCTATCGAGGGCCAGACCAAGAGACCCAGTACTTC.

This clonotype was counted many times. This rearrangement joins TRBV10-3 to TRBJ2-3; D may be TRBD1 or TRBD2 (6 bases each). This CDR3 spans 13 amino acids. V was trimmed by 10 bases and J by 1 base, leaving 12 bases between them. The germline gives CDR1 ENHRY, CDR2 SYGVKD. For the CDR3, the DNA is TGTGCCAGCAACGGGGGCGGCACAGATACGCAGTATTTT. Amino acid sequence: CASNGGGTDTQYF.

A word on this clonotype: A read error may be the cause here, since a much bigger clone is one base away. This chain links TRBV6-5 with TRBJ1-4; D gene uncertain. Looked up from germline, CDR1 is MNHEY and CDR2 is SVGAGI. This CDR3 comprises 14 residues. The CDR3 is CASSEYPTNERLFF. DNA of the CDR3: TGTGCCAGCTCGGAGTATCCAACTAATGAAAGACTGTTTTTT.

This clonotype appeared a few times. The J gene is TRBJ1-6, the V gene TRBV11-1; a possible D gene is TRBD1 (6 bases). Germline loops: CDR1 SGHAT, CDR2 FQDESV (reference sequence). The V end lost 6 bases, the J end lost 0 bases, and 12 bases lay between the germline ends. The CDR3 has 16 residues. CDR3 sequence reads: CASREDRNSYNSPLHF. CDR3 DNA sequence: TGTGCCAGCAGAGAGGACAGAAACTCCTATAATTCACCCCTCCACTTT.

This clonotype was counted many times. V and J are TRBV7-9 and TRBJ1-4, with D unclear. Per germline, CDR1 SEHNR and CDR2 FQNEAQ (reference sequence). CDR3 length equals 15 residues. The germline V and J ends were trimmed by 6 bases and 5 bases, with 16 bases remaining between them. The CDR3 coding sequence is TGTGCCAGCAGACCGCCCCTCCGGGAGAATGAAAAACTGTTTTTT. This codes for CASRPPLRENEKLFF.

This clonotype has ten or more counts. The genes are TRBV27 and TRBJ1-1, with 10 bases fitting TRBD1. Germline CDR1 MNHEY, CDR2 SMNVEV (reference sequence). The CDR3 length is 15 residues. V shed 5 bases and J 4 bases; nucleotides not matched to a gene: 7. CDR3 protein: CASSTGQGYVTEAFF. The DNA for the CDR3 is TGTGCCAGCAGTACGGGACAGGGGTATGTCACTGAAGCTTTCTTT.

About this clonotype itself: A read error may explain this, as a much larger clone is one base away. The chain is built from TRBV25-1 and TRBJ2-7, with D possibly TRBD2 on 5 matching bases. The ends were cut back, 6 bases at V and 0 bases at J, with 15 bases in the middle. The CDR3 is made up of 15 amino acids. CDR1 and CDR2 from the germline V gene are MGHDK and SYGVNS. In DNA, the CDR3 is TGTGCCAGCAGGCCTCGGTCGGGGAGCTCCTACGAGCAGTACTTC. It translates to CASRPRSGSSYEQYF.